A selection of T cell receptor beta chains follows, all from one sample in a study of T cell changes during pregnancy in multiple sclerosis. Generated by immunoSEQ multiplex PCR, the TCRdb table keeps only in-frame clones and is missing some. The table has around 35,000 clones, roughly nine tenths seen once. The sequencing used CD4+ T cells from peripheral blood mononuclear cells, collected in the second trimester of pregnancy. The source of these receptors is a female donor with multiple sclerosis, enrolled in a pregnancy study. Each CDR3 is given with its conserved first and last residue. Each record gives: V gene, J gene, clone size, D gene, CDR3 DNA, CDR3 protein. The D gene is left open where the match is weak. Clone size is stated in some rows and not others, as once, few, many or a class when expanded.

>TRBV7-3|TRBJ2-2|NA|NA
TGTGCCAGCAGCTCAGGAATAGACACCGGGGAGCTGTTTTTT
CASSSGIDTGELFF
>TRBV19|TRBJ2-1|NA|NA
TGTGCCAGTAGTATACGGGGACTCGACGGAAATGAGCAGTTCTTC
CASSIRGLDGNEQFF
>TRBV2|TRBJ2-7|once|NA
TGTGCCAGCAGTGAAGGGTCATTACGAGGGCAGTACTTC
CASSEGSLRGQYF
>TRBV5-8|TRBJ2-6|NA|TRBD2
TGTGCCAGCAGCCCCGGGGAGGGTTCCTCTGGGGCCAACGTCCTGACTTTC
CASSPGEGSSGANVLTF
>TRBV5-6|TRBJ2-3|NA|NA
TGTGCCAGCGGTGGTGGTGCGGCAGATACGCAGTATTTT
CASGGGAADTQYF
>TRBV19|TRBJ2-2|NA|TRBD2
TGTGCCAGTAGTATAAAGCGGGGCCCCAATCCCGGGGAGCTGTTTTTT
CASSIKRGPNPGELFF
>TRBV29-1|TRBJ2-3|NA|TRBD2
TGCAGCGTCGCGTGGGGGGGGGTCACAGATACGCAGTATTTT
CSVAWGGVTDTQYF
>TRBV27|TRBJ2-1|few|NA
TGTGCCAGCAGTTTCGGGGGTTTGGGATACAATGAGCAGTTCTTC
CASSFGGLGYNEQFF
>TRBV6-5|TRBJ2-7|NA|NA
TGTGCCAGCAGCCGAGCGGGCCCGTCCTACGAGCAGTACTTC
CASSRAGPSYEQYF
>TRBV29-1|TRBJ1-5|NA|NA
TGCAGCGTTGGAGGATCGGGAAATAGCAATCAGCCCCAGCATTTT
CSVGGSGNSNQPQHF